This T cell receptor beta chain was profiled in a study of cytomegalovirus exposure and HLA in healthy donors (dated by TCRdb to the late 2010s). Regarding the research as a whole: In an earlier analysis of under 750 of the donors, 276 Gb of sequence data and 95 million to 130 million unique TCR beta sequences from some 170 million T cells were reported. An early release covering some 640 HLA-typed donors comprised roughly 300 gigabases of sequencing data and roughly 85 million unique TCR sequences. Among the approximately 430 genotyped donors, 75% to 90% belonged to the genetic ancestry cluster associated with self-reported Caucasian donors. Donor age, sex, ethnicity and CMV serostatus were collected together with the repertoire data. Because of strong linkage in the cohort, roughly five DR-DQ haplotypes were treated as single units for association and clustering. Across some 400 genotyped donors of the cohort, an average of approximately 240,000 unique TCR beta nucleotide sequences per donor were sequenced, and approximately 17% of those sequences were non-productive. The number of donors typed differed by locus, with about 629-630 for A, B, C, DRB1 and DQB1, roughly 520 for DQA1, over 600 for DPA1, and around 460 for DPB1. A separate validation cohort of about 110 different subjects was used in addition to the approximately 700-subject first cohort. All discovery cohort repertoires had been generated using a single sequencing platform. Rather than drawing on any new phenotypic data, the later analysis identified candidate immune exposures from TCR beta sequences and the way those sequences occurred across donors. A later analysis re-analyzed previously published TCR beta repertoires from hundreds of donors and added high-resolution HLA genotyping to study TCR occurrence patterns. A later genetic analysis used genome-wide SNP genotypes for about three fifths of the 666 donors, treating that subset as a discovery cohort. To predict cytomegalovirus infection status, the study combined high-throughput TCR immunosequencing, statistical association of individual TCRs with disease status, and machine learning. Using immunosequencing, the study profiled T cell repertoires from 666 subjects and related those repertoires to cytomegalovirus serostatus. The study aimed to test whether cataloging public T cell receptors could reveal signatures of past pathogen exposure. HLA typing included class I and class II loci at four-digit resolution. An earlier analysis of several hundred of the donors applied high-throughput TCR beta sequencing to assess whether each TCR beta V gene segment acted as functional or pseudogenic.

In the germline V gene (reference sequence), CDR1 corresponds to MNHEY and CDR2 to SMNVEV. Its CDR3 holds 16 amino acids, cysteine through phenylalanine. Only the CDR3 DNA stays, 48 bases, in frame from base 1. The V end gives up 3 bases and the J end 1 base, leaving 5 bases in the junction not matched to a gene. The paper as a whole reports these results and caveats: Because HLA typing was missing for some donors at each locus, association tests included only the typed subset. Immune exposure information for the cohort was limited to CMV serostatus. A later genetic analysis associated a missense DCLRE1C variant with V-gene and J-gene trimming of TCR beta chains, and an independent cohort replicated the association. Roughly uniform sequencing depth across donors was assumed in presence/absence analyses, although this assumption may not hold. Because counts were too low, under 20 rarely observed V segments, including chromosome 9 orphons, were left out of the earlier analysis of about 620 of the donors. The authors suggested that the approach could potentially be extended to other disease states and immunological phenotypes. A further reported finding was that TCR beta sequences accurately predicted the HLA-A and HLA-B alleles for most subjects in the first cohort. According to a later genetic analysis, donors in an Asian-associated ancestry cluster had fewer N-insertions in productive TCRs than the approximately 610-donor mean. Some IMGT-functional V segments, including TRBV6-2 and TRBV6-3, could not be told apart with the 87-base-pair reads, so those segments were excluded. In a later analysis, most CMV-associated TCR beta chains were found to appear HLA-restricted, with HLA associations seemingly driven largely by CMV exposure. A later analysis reported that several top co-occurrence clusters appeared linked to parvovirus B19, influenza, CMV and Epstein-Barr virus. The classifier was reported to diagnose cytomegalovirus status with high specificity and sensitivity in both the original and validation cohorts. A cluster of highly shared sequence variants was judged likely to be a technical artifact of the sequencing pipeline. A later analysis found that TCR association rates varied across HLA loci, with DRB1 alleles showing the most associated TCRs and HLA-C alleles the fewest. In this cohort, only TCR beta chains were sequenced, and detectable features were limited by the absence of alpha or paired-chain data. A later analysis found that HLA-associated TCR beta chains were more clonally expanded and had lower generation probabilities than equally common non-associated chains. Correlated functional status among segregating V segments might reflect linkage disequilibrium, but an unknown experimental factor could not be ruled out. Assigning TCR associations to individual alleles was difficult when HLA alleles, especially DR and DQ, strongly co-occurred. The study gave a list of some 150 TCR beta chains associated with cytomegalovirus. A later analysis associated about 17,000 TCR beta sequences with specific HLA alleles at a false discovery rate of 0.05. Broadly in line with IMGT annotations, most TCR beta V segments showed up in productive rearrangements about 87% or about 30% of the time in an earlier analysis of several hundred of the donors. While some public TCRs were present in many individuals, most TCR sequences turned up only very rarely across donors. In vitro tests confirmed that a few of the cytomegalovirus-associated TCR beta chains recognize cytomegalovirus antigens.

The cohort consisted of hundreds of healthy bone marrow donors. All cohort members were sampled while nominally healthy, although unrecorded immune exposures were likely present. The donor tested CMV seropositive and was one of the 289 seropositive cohort members. A peripheral blood sample was collected from each donor, and TCR beta sequencing was performed on peripheral blood mononuclear cells. The Qiagen DNeasy Blood Extraction Kit was used to extract genomic DNA from the blood cell samples. To note about this clone: Its antigen has not been determined. Per-base quality was not reported, and no clone a single base away is much larger than it.

The library relied on the immunoSEQ multiplex PCR assay. For the multiplex PCR, a mixture combining 60 forward primers for TCR Vbeta segments and 13 reverse primers for TCR Jbeta segments was used. Amplification of the CDR3 region of rearranged TCR beta genes was performed with a multiplex PCR assay on genomic DNA. The Illumina HiSeq System was used to sequence the amplified TCR beta libraries as 87-base-pair reads. Per the source publication's procedure: A later analysis tallied 75 million to 85 million unique TCR beta chains across the 550 to 850 repertoires, and some 10 million of those chains were shared by two or more donors. Raw reads were error-corrected and collapsed into unique sequences by a nearest-neighbor algorithm in which closely related sequences were merged to remove PCR and sequencing errors. To assign V, D and J gene segments, CDR3 sequences were aligned to IMGT reference sequences. Each retained sequence needed at least a six-nucleotide match to both a V gene segment and a J gene segment. Rearrangements were called productive when the CDR3 lacked stop codons and stayed in frame with V and J; all others were non-productive. CDR3 was defined by IMGT convention, running from the second conserved V-encoded cysteine to the conserved J-encoded phenylalanine. The earlier analysis of 450 to 750 of the donors excluded any sequence lacking an unambiguous match to a single V gene segment. In an earlier analysis of some 590 of the donors, a V segment was called functional when productive rearrangements were above 56.7%, and segregating when the standard deviation between donors exceeded 5%. To diagnose cytomegalovirus status from the catalog of TCR beta chain sequences, a statistical classification framework was built. In a later analysis, TCR nucleotide sequences were compared against IMGT/GENE-DB human TR gene sequences so that V and J genes could be assigned. The TCRdist pipeline was used in a later analysis to assign CDR3 sequences and most-parsimonious VDJ recombination scenarios. In a later analysis, each TCR beta chain was defined by its CDR3 amino acid sequence together with its V-gene family, and reads lacking a unique V-gene family were excluded. To address suspected cross-contamination and a sequencing artifact, a later analysis removed approximately 600 highly shared, low-generation-probability nucleotide sequences. In a later analysis, a clonal expansion index was calculated for each public chain from normalized within-repertoire ranks of inferred template counts. In a later analysis, generation probabilities were computed with a VDJ recombination model fitted to out-of-frame rearrangements, and the resulting probabilities were checked against IGoR. In a later analysis, TCR-TCR, TCR-HLA and TCR-CMV co-occurrence was scored with hypergeometric tests, and a repertoire-size bias correction was applied to TCR pairs. A later analysis estimated false discovery rates by permuting HLA or CMV assignments 20 times. In a later analysis, co-occurring TCRs were grouped using DBSCAN, and TCRdist sequence similarity was added for clustering within HLA-allele-positive subsets. Repertoires with fewer than 30,000 or more than 120,000 public chains were left out of co-occurrence clustering, as were a few repertoires with anomalous nucleotide sharing. TCRdb mirrors the immuneACCESS table, restricted to in-frame sequences. Some clones are absent from its copies; in checked studies, under half trace to an unresolved V gene, and the reason for the others is unknown. D and trimming were read from the DNA, whereas the V and J calls and clone size are those reported in that table. This sample has fewer than 130,000 clones in its table, and about 70% of those were observed once. More than 2% of the sample is held by the ten biggest clonotypes.

This receptor was identified in a man aged 50 to 59 in good health and CMV-seropositive. This chain joins TRBV27 to TRBJ1-2; 10 middle bases align to TRBD1. Sequenced sample: PBMCs. The sequenced DNA is TGTGCCAGCAGTTTTCTCGGGACAGGGGTTAACTATGGCTACACCTTC. It codes for CASSFLGTGVNYGYTF.